One T cell receptor (beta chain) is described in this entry. The data are from a study of OX40 agonist ivuxolimab in advanced cancers. Study background: Partial responses were recorded for three patients, including one with hepatocellular carcinoma and two with cutaneous melanoma.

The V end was cut by 1 base, the J end by 7 bases, with 10 bases between. The CDR3 is 14 amino acids. CDR1 SGHTA and CDR2 FQGNSA come from the germline V gene. Produced via immunoSEQ multiplex PCR; TCRdb's table is partial and in-frame only. The sample lists 85,000 to 95,000 clones; about 91% were seen once. This TCR was recovered from an adult with an advanced solid tumor such as melanoma, head and neck, liver or kidney cancer. This material consisted of CD4+ or CD8+ T cells sorted from blood, taken in a trial of the OX40 agonist ivuxolimab. This chain joins TRBV7-2 and TRBJ2-2, with D possibly matching TRBD1 (7 bases). CDR3 residues: CASSLGQGGGELFF. DNA for the CDR3: TGTGCCAGCAGCTTAGGACAGGGAGGCGGGGAGCTGTTTTTT.